This TCR beta chain was captured by sequencing in a study of T cells in Graves' hyperthyroidism and ophthalmopathy. There were TCR beta CDR3 regions amplified from RNA transcripts. The HTBI primer set drove a first-round RT-PCR of the TCR CDR3. TCRdb reprocessed the multiplex PCR reads via MiXCR and lists one record per CDR3 protein. The table records 450,000 to 550,000 distinct CDR3 sequences, around 24% of them present only once. This clonotype was detected ten times or more. Its antigen remains unidentified. The CDR3 length is 16 residues. The V gene's germline CDR1 is LGHNA and CDR2 YSLEER. The V end lost 0 bases, the J end lost 2 bases, and 8 bases lay between the germline ends. Study results and caveats: Blood samples included most of the expanded thyroid clonotypes exceeding 0.001.

The source is a woman in her twenties or thirties with Graves' ophthalmopathy. The chain links TRBV4-3 to TRBJ2-6; possible D gene TRBD2, 5 bases. Material: blood. The CDR3 loop is CASSQDGSAGANVLTF. CDR3 nucleotides: TGCGCCAGCAGCCAAGATGGGAGTGCTGGGGCCAACGTCCTGACTTTC.